The sample holds one count of the clone carrying this T cell receptor (beta chain). This record comes from a study of technical replicates of blood from a handful of donors. Germline loops: CDR1 SGHTA, CDR2 FQGNSA. V dropped 5 bases and J dropped 1; count of bases not matched to a gene: 2. The CDR3 consists of 16 residues. Generated by immunoSEQ multiplex PCR, the TCRdb table keeps only in-frame clones and is missing some. The sample holds approximately 92,000 clones, 95% seen once. The sample taken for sequencing was T cells isolated from PBMCs. The rearrangement uses TRBV7-2 and TRBJ2-3; 14 positions match TRBD2. The sequence came from a human donor in good health. CDR3: CASSKGLAGGTDTQYF. The CDR3 coding sequence is TGTGCCAGCAGCAAGGGACTAGCGGGAGGCACAGATACGCAGTATTTT.